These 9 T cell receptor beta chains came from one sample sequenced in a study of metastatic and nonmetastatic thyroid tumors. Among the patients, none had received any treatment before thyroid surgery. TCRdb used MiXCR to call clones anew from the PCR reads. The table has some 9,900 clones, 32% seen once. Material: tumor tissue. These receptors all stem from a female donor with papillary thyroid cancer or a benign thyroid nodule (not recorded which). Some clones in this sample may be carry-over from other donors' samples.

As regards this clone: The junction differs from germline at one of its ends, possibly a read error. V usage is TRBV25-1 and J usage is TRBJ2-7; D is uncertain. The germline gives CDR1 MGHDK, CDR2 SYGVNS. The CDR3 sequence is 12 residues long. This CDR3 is CVSRSCVYEQYF. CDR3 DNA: TGTGTCAGCAGATCATGTGTCTACGAGCAGTACTTC.

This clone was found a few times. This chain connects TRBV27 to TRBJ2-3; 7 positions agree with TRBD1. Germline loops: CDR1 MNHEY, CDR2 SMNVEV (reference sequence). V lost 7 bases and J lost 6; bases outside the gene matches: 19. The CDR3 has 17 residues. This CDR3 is CASIPYVTGVTRDTQYF. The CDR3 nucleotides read TGTGCCAGCATTCCCTACGTCACAGGGGTCACAAGGGATACGCAGTATTTT.

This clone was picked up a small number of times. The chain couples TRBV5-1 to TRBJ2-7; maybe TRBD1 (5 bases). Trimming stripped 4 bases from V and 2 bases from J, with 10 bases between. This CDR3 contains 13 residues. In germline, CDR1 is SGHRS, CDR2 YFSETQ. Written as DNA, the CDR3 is TGCGCCAGCAGCCTGGGGCCTCCCTACGAGCAGTACTTC. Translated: CASSLGPPYEQYF.

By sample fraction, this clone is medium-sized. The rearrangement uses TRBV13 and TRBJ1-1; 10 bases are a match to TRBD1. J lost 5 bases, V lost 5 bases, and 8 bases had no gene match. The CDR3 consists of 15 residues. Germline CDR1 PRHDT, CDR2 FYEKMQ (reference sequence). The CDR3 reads CASSRQGAFGTEAFF. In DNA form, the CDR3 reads TGTGCCAGCAGCCGACAGGGGGCATTTGGAACTGAAGCTTTCTTT.

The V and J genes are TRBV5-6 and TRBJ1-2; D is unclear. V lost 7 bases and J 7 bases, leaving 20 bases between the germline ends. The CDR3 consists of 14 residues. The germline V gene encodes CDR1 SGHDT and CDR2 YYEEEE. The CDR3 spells CASSMVGDDFGYTF. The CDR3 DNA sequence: TGTGCCAGCTCCATGGTCGGCGACGACTTTGGCTACACCTTC.

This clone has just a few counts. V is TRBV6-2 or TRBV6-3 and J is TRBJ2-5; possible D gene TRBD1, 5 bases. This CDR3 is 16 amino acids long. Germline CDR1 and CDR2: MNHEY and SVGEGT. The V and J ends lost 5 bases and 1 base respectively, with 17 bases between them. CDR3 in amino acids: CASSTPYRWTQETQYF. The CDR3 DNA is TGTGCCAGCAGTACCCCCTACAGGTGGACCCAAGAGACCCAGTACTTC.

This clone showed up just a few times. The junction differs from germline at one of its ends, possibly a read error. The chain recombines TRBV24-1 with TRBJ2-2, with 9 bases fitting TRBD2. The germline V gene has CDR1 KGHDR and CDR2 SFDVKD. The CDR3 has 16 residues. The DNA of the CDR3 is TGTACCACCAGTGATTACGCGGGAGGGCGGTTCGGGGAGCTGTTTTTT. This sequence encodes CTTSDYAGGRFGELFF.

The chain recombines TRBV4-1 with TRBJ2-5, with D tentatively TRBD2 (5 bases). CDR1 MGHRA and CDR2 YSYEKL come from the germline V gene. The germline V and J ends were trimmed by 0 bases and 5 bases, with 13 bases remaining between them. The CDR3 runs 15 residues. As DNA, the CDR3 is TGCGCCAGCAGCCAAGAATGGGAGCGTCAGGAGACCCAGTACTTC. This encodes CASSQEWERQETQYF.

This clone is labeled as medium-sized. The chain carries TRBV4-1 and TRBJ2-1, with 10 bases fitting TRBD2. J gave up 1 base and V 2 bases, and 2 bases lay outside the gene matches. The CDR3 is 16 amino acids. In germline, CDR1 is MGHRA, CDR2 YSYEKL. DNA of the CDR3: TGCGCCAGCAGCCAACTAGCGGGAGTTTCCTACAATGAGCAGTTCTTC. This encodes CASSQLAGVSYNEQFF.